This entry lists 21 T cell receptor beta chains sequenced from one sample in a study of Ad26.COV2.S vaccination and SARS-CoV-2 variants. Profiling relied on immunoSEQ multiplex PCR, and the TCRdb table lists in-frame clones only, not all of them. Found here are 150,000 to 200,000 clones, roughly 85% of them singletons; the top ten hold 5.5% to 6%. Specimen: peripheral blood, collected after recovery from COVID-19. These receptors were obtained from a human donor who had recovered from COVID-19.

V gene TRBV5-1 combines with J gene TRBJ2-2; 8 positions agree with TRBD1. Trimming took 0 bases from V and 8 from J; bases not matched to a gene: 6. Germline CDR1 reads SGHRS; CDR2 reads YFSETQ. The CDR3 runs to 15 residues. DNA for the CDR3: TGCGCCAGCAGCTTGGAAGGGACAGGCGGAGGGGAGCTGTTTTTT. It specifies CASSLEGTGGGELFF.

The chain recombines TRBV11-2 with TRBJ2-7; D possibly corresponds to TRBD2 (5 bases). V was trimmed by 4 bases and J by 5 bases, leaving 24 bases between them. The CDR3 sequence is 17 residues long. Germline CDR1 SGHAT, CDR2 FQNNGV. The CDR3 here is CASSSRKLGLWRNEQYF. Here the CDR3 DNA reads TGTGCCAGCAGCTCCCGAAAATTGGGATTGTGGAGGAACGAGCAGTACTTC.

V is TRBV7-8 and J is TRBJ2-2; TRBD2 agrees at 8 bases. The length of the CDR3 is 15 residues. V shed 6 bases and J 2 bases; nucleotides not matched to a gene: 5. The V gene's germline CDR1 is SGHVS and CDR2 FQNEAQ. The CDR3 DNA is TGTGCCAGCAGTTCCTTAGCGGGAAACACCGGGGAGCTGTTTTTT. Encoded protein: CASSSLAGNTGELFF. The full variable domain, with the rest looked up from reference TRBV7-8 and TRBJ2-2, is GAGVSQSPRYKVAKRGQDVALRCDPISGHVSLFWYQQALGQGPEFLTYFQNEAQLDKSGLPSDRFFAERPEGSVSTLKIQRTQQEDSAVYLCASSSLAGNTGELFFGEGSRLTVL.

The chain carries TRBV25-1 and TRBJ1-2, with D unresolved. The length of the CDR3 is 14 residues. Trimming cost V 5 bases and J 0 bases, with 10 bases left between them. Germline lookup yields CDR1 MGHDK and CDR2 SYGVNS. The CDR3 DNA sequence: TGTGCCAGCAGTCCGGCGAAGACTAACTATGGCTACACCTTC. As protein: CASSPAKTNYGYTF.

The table lists this clone with a count of one. The same CDR3 can be traced to other DNA sequences in this sample. The rearrangement uses TRBV6-5 and TRBJ1-2; 7 nucleotides align to TRBD1. This CDR3 has 12 residues. CDR1 MNHEY and CDR2 SVGAGI come from the germline V gene. J lost 7 bases, V lost 8 bases, and 7 bases had no gene match. CDR3 sequence: CASSSGGGGYTF. Here the CDR3 DNA reads TGTGCCAGCTCGTCAGGGGGGGGTGGCTACACCTTC.

This clone was picked up one time. The chain uses TRBV2 and TRBJ2-1, with a tentative D call TRBD1 (6 bases). V lost 0 bases to trimming and J lost 4 bases, with 7 bases between them. The CDR3 loop spans 14 amino acids. CDR1 SNHLY and CDR2 FYNNEI come from the germline V gene. CDR3 protein: CASSEARGYNEQFF. Here the CDR3 DNA reads TGTGCCAGCAGTGAAGCGAGGGGGTACAATGAGCAGTTCTTC.

The chain uses TRBV14 and TRBJ2-2; D ambiguous. CDR1 is SGHDN, CDR2 FVKESK, per germline. V dropped 0 bases and J dropped 5 bases, with 7 bases sitting between them. The CDR3 has 14 residues. CDR3 loop: CASSQDWQTGELFF. In nucleotides, the CDR3 is TGTGCCAGCAGCCAAGATTGGCAGACCGGGGAGCTGTTTTTT.

The chain combines TRBV5-6 with TRBJ2-5; 10 bases map to TRBD2. J lost 2 bases, V lost 4 bases, and 8 bases had no gene match. Per the germline V gene, CDR1 is SGHDT and CDR2 is YYEEEE. The CDR3 sequence is 16 residues long. DNA of the CDR3: TGTGCCAGCAGCCCCCCGCGAGCGGGGGGGCAAGAGACCCAGTACTTC. Its translation is CASSPPRAGGQETQYF.

The chain joins TRBV11-2 to TRBJ2-1, with D uncertain. V was shortened by 4 bases and J by 15 bases, with 22 bases between the two germline ends. Per the germline V gene, CDR1 is SGHAT and CDR2 is FQNNGV. CDR3 length equals 14 residues. The CDR3 spells CASSSPPESETPFF. CDR3 DNA sequence: TGTGCCAGCAGCTCCCCTCCGGAGAGTGAGACGCCGTTCTTC.

The chain joins TRBV28 to TRBJ2-7, with D maybe TRBD1 (5 bases). In germline, CDR1 is MDHEN, CDR2 SYDVKM. Between the trimmed V and J ends, which lost 6 bases and 2 bases, there was a span of 11 bases. This CDR3 spans 13 amino acids. The CDR3: CASRETDPYEQYF. The CDR3 DNA sequence: TGTGCCAGCAGGGAGACAGATCCCTACGAGCAGTACTTC. Looking up the rest from reference TRBV28 and TRBJ2-7 gives the full variable domain: DVKVTQSSRYLVKRTGEKVFLECVQDMDHENMFWYRQDPGLGLRLIYFSYDVKMKEKGDIPEGYSVSREKKERFSLILESASTNQTSMYLCASRETDPYEQYFGPGTRLTVT.

This clone was detected once. The J gene is TRBJ2-1, the V gene TRBV7-3, with TRBD2 matching over 7 bases. Unmatched junction bases numbered 15, after V lost 3 bases and J lost 7 bases. The CDR3 has 17 amino acids. The germline V gene has CDR1 SGHTA and CDR2 FQGTGA. This chain's CDR3 is CASSFNLGRHLVNEQFF. CDR3 nucleotides: TGTGCCAGCAGCTTCAACCTCGGGAGGCACCTTGTGAATGAGCAGTTCTTC. Filled out from reference TRBV7-3 and TRBJ2-1, the complete variable domain reads GAGVSQTPSNKVTEKGKYVELRCDPISGHTALYWYRQSLGQGPEFLIYFQGTGAADDSGLPNDRFFAVRPEGSVSTLKIQRTERGDSAVYLCASSFNLGRHLVNEQFFGPGTRLTVL.

The chain is built from TRBV5-5 and TRBJ1-5; the match to TRBD1 covers 7 bases. Germline V gives CDR1 SGHKS, CDR2 YYEKEE (reference sequence). CDR3 length: 15 amino acids. With V trimmed by 4 bases and J by 1 base, 5 bases remained unmatched. The CDR3 coding sequence is TGTGCCAGCAGCCTTGAACAGGGGAGCAATCAGCCCCAGCATTTT. Translation gives CASSLEQGSNQPQHF.

V gene TRBV11-2 combines with J gene TRBJ2-7, with 9 bases aligning to TRBD2. CDR3 length: 13 amino acids. The J segment lost 6 bases and the V segment lost 5 bases, leaving 5 bases of the junction unmatched. Germline lookup yields CDR1 SGHAT and CDR2 FQNNGV. CDR3 DNA: TGTGCCAGCAGCCCTGGGACTAGCTCCGAGCAGTACTTC. Translated, it gives CASSPGTSSEQYF.

V usage is TRBV18 and J usage is TRBJ2-7; D is unclear. The V gene's germline CDR1 is KGHSH and CDR2 LQKENI. The length of the CDR3 is 13 residues. V gave up 5 bases and J gave up 0 bases, with 8 bases separating them. CDR3 nucleotide sequence: TGTGCCAGCTCAAGCAGGAGCTCCTACGAGCAGTACTTC. This encodes CASSSRSSYEQYF. Drawing the rest from reference TRBV18 and TRBJ2-7, the complete variable domain is NAGVMQNPRHLVRRRGQEARLRCSPMKGHSHVYWYRQLPEEGLKFMVYLQKENIIDESGMPKERFSAEFPKEGPSILRIQQVVRGDSAAYFCASSSRSSYEQYFGPGTRLTVT.

This chain connects TRBV5-6 to TRBJ2-5, with 8 nucleotides matching TRBD2. This CDR3 contains 14 residues. CDR1 and CDR2 (germline): SGHDT, YYEEEE. The trim removed 0 bases at V and 5 bases at J, leaving 3 bases unmatched. CDR3 bases: TGTGCCAGCAGCTTGGGTAGCGGGAAGGAGACCCAGTACTTC. It is translated as CASSLGSGKETQYF.

V usage is TRBV3-1 (or the pseudogene TRBV3-2) and J usage is TRBJ1-2; possibly TRBD1 for D (5 bases). Germline V gene lookup returns CDR1 LGHDT and CDR2 YNNKEL (reference sequence). V was clipped by 3 bases and J by 2 bases, with 10 bases between them. The CDR3 loop spans 14 amino acids. CDR3 protein: CASSHETVNYGYTF. The DNA of the CDR3 is TGTGCCAGCAGCCACGAGACAGTGAACTATGGCTACACCTTC.

J is TRBJ2-7 and V is TRBV7-2; D perhaps matches TRBD2 (6 bases). The CDR3 covers 14 residues. CDR1 and CDR2 from the germline V gene are SGHTA and FQGNSA. V lost 5 bases, J lost 0 bases, and 11 bases lay in between. The CDR3 region has the DNA TGTGCCAGCAGCACCGGGACTGACTCCTACGAGCAGTACTTC. As protein: CASSTGTDSYEQYF.

V gene TRBV21-1 combines with J gene TRBJ2-7; no check of the table's D call, TRBD1, against the DNA was made. TRBV21-1 is classified as a pseudogene. The CDR3 is 16 residues long. The CDR3, as DNA: TGTGCCAGCAGCAAATTTGTCAGGGGTCTCTCCTACGAGCAGTACTTC. It codes for CASSKFVRGLSYEQYF.

The chain combines TRBV21-1 with TRBJ1-4; the D call in the table, TRBD1, was not verified against the DNA. TRBV21-1 is recorded as a pseudogene. This CDR3 spans 14 amino acids. The chain's CDR3 is CASSKRTGDEKLFF. DNA for the CDR3: TGTGCCAGCAGCAAACGGACAGGGGATGAAAAACTGTTTTTT.

The chain links TRBV7-2 to TRBJ2-2; D remains ambiguous. Germline CDR1 is SGHTA and CDR2 is FQGNSA. Trimming cost V 5 bases and J 6 bases, with 13 bases left between them. The CDR3 covers 14 residues. In DNA, the CDR3 is TGTGCCAGCAGCCAACATGTCAAGGCCGGGGAGCTGTTTTTT. As protein: CASSQHVKAGELFF.

The genes are TRBV29-1 and TRBJ2-2, with 8 bases fitting TRBD2. CDR1 and CDR2 (germline): SQVTM, ANQGSEA. With 5 bases clipped from V and 8 bases from J, the junction kept 22 bases outside the gene matches. The CDR3 runs to 18 residues. CDR3: CSVSQLGPGGAGVGELFF. CDR3 in DNA: TGCAGCGTTTCCCAACTTGGACCGGGAGGAGCGGGAGTTGGGGAGCTGTTTTTT.